Following are 21 T cell receptor beta chains from one sample sequenced in a study of blood T cells in healthy people across ages. For the second PCR, which ran for roughly 7 to 11 cycles, a sample-barcoded 5' primer and a J-beta primer mix were used. TCRdb used MiXCR to reprocess the 5' RACE reads, holding one entry per CDR3 protein. Of around 870,000 distinct CDR3 sequences in the sample, 29% were seen once. Material for sequencing was blood. The receptors come from a woman aged 80 or over in good health.

This clonotype was recorded many times. This rearrangement joins TRBV7-9 to TRBJ1-2; perhaps TRBD1 as D (5 bases). Germline CDR1 and CDR2: SEHNR and FQNEAQ (reference sequence). There are 13 residues in the CDR3. Trimming left V 1 base short and J 6 bases short, with 9 bases between. In DNA form, the CDR3 reads TGTGCCAGCAGCTTAGTTCAGGGTAATGGCTACACCTTC. This sequence encodes CASSLVQGNGYTF.

A note on this clonotype: Just one base apart from a much larger clone, this may be a read error. The chain employs TRBV7-2 and TRBJ2-1; tentative D call: TRBD2 (6 bases). The end of the DNA fits TRBJ2-7 better, so the J call may be wrong. Germline assignment: CDR1 SGHTA and CDR2 FQGNSA. The CDR3 loop spans 15 amino acids. This CDR3 reads CASSSGLSSYNEQYF. The CDR3 DNA follows: TGTGCCAGCAGCTCGGGACTGAGCTCCTACAATGAGCAGTACTTC.

The chain joins TRBV30 to TRBJ2-4; 9 nucleotides align to TRBD1. Judging by the DNA end, TRBJ2-7 fits better; the J call may be wrong. This CDR3 is built from 16 residues. Germline CDR1 reads GTSNPN; CDR2 reads SVGIG (reference sequence). The CDR3 bases are TGTGCCTGGAGTGTACCCAGGGACAGGGACGCCTACGAGCAGTACTTC. Encoded protein: CAWSVPRDRDAYEQYF.

This clonotype came up once. A much larger clone is a single base away; this may be a read error. Because the CDR3 is missing its conserved closing phenylalanine or tryptophan, this is likely a read error. The gene calls are TRBV12-3 or TRBV12-4 and TRBJ1-2, with D unresolved. This CDR3 region has 14 residues. The ends were cut back, 6 bases at V and 5 bases at J, with 16 bases in the middle. CDR3 protein: CASSPRRVTYGYTV. CDR3 nucleotide sequence: TGTGCCAGCAGCCCCCGGAGGGTGACATATGGCTACACCGTC.

This chain connects TRBV20-1 to TRBJ2-1; TRBD1 might be the D (7 bases). This CDR3 is built from 14 residues. Germline assignment: CDR1 DFQATT and CDR2 SNEGSKA (reference sequence). V dropped 4 bases and J dropped 5 bases, with 15 bases sitting between them. The CDR3 here is CSATGGRGDNEQFF. The DNA of the CDR3 is TGCAGTGCTACAGGGGGGCGGGGCGACAATGAGCAGTTCTTC.

Worth noting for this clonotype: This clone may be a read error of a much larger clone one base away. The chain links TRBV29-1 to TRBJ2-7; 11 bases map to TRBD1. Germline V CDR1 and CDR2: SQVTM, ANQGSEA. The J segment lost 6 bases and the V segment lost 7 bases, leaving 5 bases of the junction unmatched. The CDR3 is made up of 12 amino acids. CDR3 sequence (DNA): TGCAGCGCGATGGGACAGGGGGGCGAGCAGTACTTC. Protein product: CSAMGQGGEQYF.

With regard to this clonotype: This may come from a read error, since a much larger clone is one base off. The V gene is TRBV4-1, the J gene TRBJ2-4; unclear D gene. The ends were cut back, 4 bases at V and 9 bases at J, with 25 bases in the middle. Germline loops: CDR1 MGHRA, CDR2 YSYEKL. The CDR3 is 17 amino acids. The CDR3 DNA reads TGCGCCAGCAGCCCCCTACCGGGTCTGGGCAAAAAGAGCATTCAGTACTTC. Protein sequence: CASSPLPGLGKKSIQYF.

The CDR3 DNA reads TGCGCCAGCAGCACGGTGGGGGCAGGGGGCACTGAAGCTTTCTTT. Residues: CASSTVGAGGTEAFF. The gene calls are TRBV5-1 and TRBJ1-1, with 7 bases lining up with TRBD1. V was pared by 4 bases and J by 4 bases, with 10 bases of the junction left unmatched. The CDR3 length is 15 residues. In germline, CDR1 is SGHRS, CDR2 YFSETQ. Complete variable domain (other parts from reference TRBV5-1 and TRBJ1-1): KAGVTQTPRYLIKTRGQQVTLSCSPISGHRSVSWYQQTPGQGLQFLFEYFSETQRNKGNFPGRFSGRQFSNSRSEMNVSTLELGDSALYLCASSTVGAGGTEAFFGQGTRLTVV.

The sample holds one count of this clonotype. V and J are TRBV12-5 and TRBJ2-1; 13 nucleotides agree with TRBD2. The CDR3 consists of 20 residues. V lost 0 bases and J lost 0; bases outside the gene matches: 8. Germline lookup yields CDR1 LGHNT and CDR2 FRNRAP. The CDR3 DNA reads as TGTGCTAGTGGTTTGGTACTGGGGACTAGCGGGACCAGCTCCTACAATGAGCAGTTCTTC. The encoded protein is CASGLVLGTSGTSSYNEQFF.

At least ten counts were recorded for this clonotype. The V gene is TRBV27, the J gene TRBJ2-5; 9 positions agree with TRBD2. J gave up 5 bases and V 5 bases, and 6 bases lay outside the gene matches. CDR1 and CDR2 from the germline V gene are MNHEY and SMNVEV (reference sequence). There are 14 residues in the CDR3. CDR3 in DNA: TGTGCCAGCAGTCCCCGGACTAGCGCGGAGACCCAGTACTTC. Its translation: CASSPRTSAETQYF.

The chain links TRBV7-3 to TRBJ2-3, with D perhaps TRBD2 (6 bases). This CDR3 is 15 amino acids long. V was cut by 3 bases and J by 2 bases, with 12 bases left in between. Germline CDR1 reads SGHTA; CDR2 reads FQGTGA. Written as DNA, the CDR3 is TGTGCCAGCAGCTTTGGTGGGGAGGACACAGATACGCAGTATTTT. The encoded protein is CASSFGGEDTDTQYF.

This clonotype was seen only once. The V gene is TRBV4-1, the J gene TRBJ2-1; 9 bases fit TRBD2. Germline V CDR1 and CDR2: MGHRA, YSYEKL. Trimming at V came to 7 bases and at J to 4 bases, leaving 14 bases not matched to a gene. This CDR3 comprises 17 residues. CDR3 protein: CASNRAGGPTNYNEQFF. CDR3 nucleotides: TGCGCCAGCAACAGAGCGGGGGGCCCAACTAATTACAATGAGCAGTTCTTC.

About this clonotype itself: Given a much more abundant clone one base away, this may be a read error. V usage is TRBV5-6 and J usage is TRBJ1-5; no firm D call. Germline lookup yields CDR1 SGHDT and CDR2 YYEEEE. This CDR3 is built from 14 residues. V lost 3 bases, J lost 6 bases, and 13 bases lay in between. In nucleotides, the CDR3 is TGTGCCAGCAGCTGGTCCGGGAGCCTTCAGCCCCAGCATTTT. Translating gives CASSWSGSLQPQHF.

As for this clonotype: This may come from a read error, since a much larger clone is one base off. The rearrangement uses TRBV30 and TRBJ1-5; no clear D gene. The CDR3 spans 14 residues. The V gene's germline CDR1 is GTSNPN and CDR2 SVGIG (reference sequence). Trimming took 5 bases from V and 2 from J, leaving 13 bases between them. The CDR3 DNA follows: TGTGCCTGGGGCCCCCCCGGGGGCAATCAGCCCCAGCATTTT. Encoded protein: CAWGPPGGNQPQHF.

About this clonotype itself: At one end, the junction sequence differs from germline, possibly due to a read error. The chain has TRBV5-1 and TRBJ2-7; D is undetermined. Germline CDR1 and CDR2: SGHRS and YFSETQ. The CDR3 spans 14 residues. CDR3 nucleotide sequence: TGCGCCAACAGCTTTGGTAAAGGTGAACACGAGCAGTACTTC. Encoded protein: CANSFGKGEHEQYF.

V gene TRBV10-2 combines with J gene TRBJ1-2, with 8 bases identical to TRBD1. J gave up 3 bases and V 1 base, and 7 bases lay outside the gene matches. The CDR3 spans 16 residues. Per the germline V gene, CDR1 is WSHSY and CDR2 is SAAADI. The CDR3 DNA is TGCGCCAGCAGTGAGTTAGGACAGGGTAGGGACTATGGCTACACCTTC. It encodes CASSELGQGRDYGYTF.

The chain has TRBV20-1 and TRBJ2-2; D tentatively reads TRBD1 or TRBD2 (6 bases each). The CDR3 has 16 residues. Per germline, CDR1 DFQATT and CDR2 SNEGSKA (reference sequence). Trimming removed 0 bases from V and 6 bases from J, with 17 bases in between. The chain's CDR3 is CSAREMGWGAPGELFF. DNA for the CDR3: TGCAGTGCTAGAGAGATGGGTTGGGGGGCGCCCGGGGAGCTGTTTTTT.

In its sample, this clonotype was seen many times. The rearrangement joins TRBV12-3 or TRBV12-4 to TRBJ2-5; D is uncertain. With 1 base removed from V and 1 base from J, the gap between germline ends came to 7 bases. The CDR3 is 14 residues long. The CDR3 DNA reads TGTGCCAGCAGTTTAGGGGTCCTCCAAGAGACCCAGTACTTC. This encodes CASSLGVLQETQYF.

At least ten counts were recorded for this clonotype. V usage is TRBV7-6 and J usage is TRBJ2-7; 7 nucleotides line up with TRBD1. V trimming: 1 base; J trimming: 0 bases; junction bases outside the gene matches: 3. Germline V lookup: CDR1 SGHVS, CDR2 FNYEAQ. CDR3 size: 15 residues. The CDR3 is CASSLETGTSYEQYF. CDR3 sequence (DNA): TGTGCCAGCAGCTTAGAGACAGGGACCTCCTACGAGCAGTACTTC.

This clonotype has a count of ten or more. The V and J genes are TRBV7-2 and TRBJ2-3; 8 nucleotides align to TRBD2. This CDR3 contains 14 residues. J lost 2 bases, V lost 4 bases, and 2 bases had no gene match. Germline CDR1 reads SGHTA; CDR2 reads FQGNSA. This CDR3 is CASSSLAVTDTQYF. The CDR3 bases are TGTGCCAGCAGCTCACTAGCGGTCACAGATACGCAGTATTTT.

The rearrangement links TRBV5-1 to TRBJ2-1; tentatively, D is TRBD2 (6 bases). CDR1 is SGHRS, CDR2 YFSETQ, per germline. CDR3 length: 14 residues. V lost 7 bases, J lost 2 bases, and 13 bases lay in between. The CDR3 here is CASASSGAYNEQFF. CDR3 coding DNA: TGCGCCAGCGCATCCTCGGGGGCCTACAATGAGCAGTTCTTC. The variable domain in full, completed from reference TRBV5-1 and TRBJ2-1, reads KAGVTQTPRYLIKTRGQQVTLSCSPISGHRSVSWYQQTPGQGLQFLFEYFSETQRNKGNFPGRFSGRQFSNSRSEMNVSTLELGDSALYLCASASSGAYNEQFFGPGTRLTVL.